These 4 T cell receptor beta chains originate from one sample sequenced in a study of metastatic and nonmetastatic thyroid tumors. No patient had received any treatment before thyroid surgery. Via MiXCR, TCRdb re-called the PCR reads. The table lists about 38,000 clones, approximately 30% of them singletons. Sample: blood. These TCRs come from a male donor with papillary thyroid cancer or a benign thyroid nodule (not recorded which). Some clones in this sample may be carry-over from other donors' samples.

V gene TRBV20-1 combines with J gene TRBJ1-3, with unresolved D. Germline CDR1 and CDR2: DFQATT and SNEGSKA (reference sequence). CDR3 length: 11 residues. V was trimmed by 3 bases and J by 4 bases, leaving 4 bases between them. For the CDR3, the DNA is TGCAGTGCTAGGGGCGGAAACACCATATATTTT. It encodes CSARGGNTIYF.

In its sample, this clone was seen a few times. The rearrangement links TRBV6-1 to TRBJ1-3; D is unclear. V was clipped by 7 bases and J by 0 bases, with 7 bases between them. The CDR3 runs 13 residues. Germline V CDR1 and CDR2: MNHNS, SASEGT. The DNA for the CDR3 is TGTGCCAGCACGAGTTTCTCTGGAAACACCATATATTTT. Translated, it gives CASTSFSGNTIYF.

This clone was seen repeatedly, ten times or more. The V call is TRBV29-1, the J call TRBJ1-4; tentative D call: TRBD1 (5 bases). The germline V gene encodes CDR1 SQVTM and CDR2 ANQGSEA. This CDR3 comprises 13 residues. The V gene lost 8 bases and the J gene lost 4 bases, with 14 bases spanning the gap. The CDR3 DNA reads as TGCAGCATTATGCAGGACAATAATGAAAAACTGTTTTTT. Its translation is CSIMQDNNEKLFF.

The V call is TRBV20-1, the J call TRBJ2-7; TRBD2 agrees at 11 bases. With 6 bases clipped from V and 4 bases from J, the junction kept 11 bases outside the gene matches. Germline assignment: CDR1 DFQATT and CDR2 SNEGSKA (reference sequence). The CDR3 spans 15 residues. The CDR3, as DNA: TGCAGTGCAACCTTCAGACTAGCGGGAAGGTACGAGCAGTACTTC. The encoded protein is CSATFRLAGRYEQYF.